One sample yielded the 32 T cell receptor beta chains listed below, sequenced in a study of Tregs in tolerant kidney transplant recipients. The method was immunoSEQ multiplex PCR; TCRdb's version includes in-frame clones alone and lacks a portion of them. Among some 68,000 clones listed, less than 90% were seen once. Sequencing input: CD4+ T cells from blood. The receptors originated from a human donor in good health.

The V and J genes are TRBV19 and TRBJ1-5; 10 bases are shared with TRBD1. Per germline, CDR1 LNHDA and CDR2 SQIVND (reference sequence). With 1 base clipped from V and 6 bases from J, the junction kept 9 bases outside the gene matches. The CDR3 is 17 residues long. The CDR3 is CASSIVPDRGLGQPQHF. The CDR3 DNA is TGTGCCAGTAGTATAGTTCCCGACAGGGGGCTAGGTCAGCCCCAGCATTTT. Full variable domain (remainder filled in from reference TRBV19 and TRBJ1-5): DGGITQSPKYLFRKEGQNVTLSCEQNLNHDAMYWYRQDPGQGLRLIYYSQIVNDFQKGDIAEGYSVSREKKESFPLTVTSAQKNPTAFYLCASSIVPDRGLGQPQHFGDGTRLSIL.

The CDR3 region has the DNA TGTGCCAGCTCCCAACAGGGAGTTGGGGAGACCCAGTACTTC. Its protein product is CASSQQGVGETQYF. V gene TRBV18 combines with J gene TRBJ2-5; perhaps TRBD1 as D (6 bases). The V gene lost 6 bases and the J gene lost 5 bases, with 16 bases spanning the gap. CDR3 length equals 14 residues. The germline V gene encodes CDR1 KGHSH and CDR2 LQKENI.

This chain connects TRBV2 to TRBJ2-6, with D unresolved. CDR1 is SNHLY and CDR2 is FYNNEI in the germline V gene. The CDR3 contains 14 residues. V was cut by 6 bases and J by 0 bases, with 6 bases left in between. CDR3 region: CASSLSSGANVLTF. In DNA form, the CDR3 reads TGTGCCAGCAGCCTAAGCTCTGGGGCCAACGTCCTGACTTTC.

This chain joins TRBV7-2 and TRBJ2-5; D remains ambiguous. The CDR3 runs to 13 residues. V shed 1 base and J shed 2 bases, with 5 bases lying between them. CDR1 is SGHTA, CDR2 FQGNSA, per germline. The CDR3 sequence: CASSLGYQETQYF. The CDR3 bases are TGTGCCAGCAGCTTAGGCTATCAAGAGACCCAGTACTTC.

This chain connects TRBV19 to TRBJ1-4, with D perhaps matching TRBD1 (5 bases). Germline values: CDR1 LNHDA, CDR2 SQIVND (reference sequence). Trimming took off 5 bases at V and 10 bases at J, with 17 bases between the two ends. CDR3 length: 14 amino acids. The CDR3 DNA reads TGTGCCAGTAGTCCGGACTCCGGGACCCTAAAACTGTTTTTT. This sequence encodes CASSPDSGTLKLFF.

This chain uses TRBV7-2 with TRBJ2-7, with 8 positions matching TRBD1. Losses at the gene ends were 0 bases for V and 6 bases for J; bases not matched to a gene: 4. From germline, CDR1 is SGHTA and CDR2 FQGNSA. CDR3 length: 14 residues. CDR3 in DNA: TGTGCCAGCAGCTTAGCTCAGGGGGCGGGCGAGCAGTACTTC. Amino acids: CASSLAQGAGEQYF.

The chain employs TRBV7-2 and TRBJ1-6; no clear D. This CDR3 is built from 12 residues. Germline values: CDR1 SGHTA, CDR2 FQGNSA. The V end lost 3 bases, the J end lost 7 bases, and 4 bases lay between the germline ends. This CDR3 is CASSFPNSPLHF. CDR3 bases: TGTGCCAGCAGCTTCCCAAATTCACCCCTCCACTTT. The full variable domain, with the rest looked up from reference TRBV7-2 and TRBJ1-6, is GAGVSQSPSNKVTEKGKDVELRCDPISGHTALYWYRQSLGQGLEFLIYFQGNSAPDKSGLPSDRFSAERTGGSVSTLTIQRTQQEDSAVYLCASSFPNSPLHFGNGTRLTVT.

V gene TRBV18 combines with J gene TRBJ2-7, with a possible D match to TRBD1 (6 bases). Germline V gives CDR1 KGHSH, CDR2 LQKENI. V dropped 8 bases and J dropped 6 bases, with 11 bases sitting between them. The CDR3 covers 11 residues. CDR3 DNA: TGTGCCAGCGGACAGCGCGGCGAGCAGTACTTC. Translation gives CASGQRGEQYF.

The chain carries TRBV7-9 and TRBJ2-7, with 11 positions matching TRBD2. CDR3 length equals 15 residues. CDR1 and CDR2 from the germline V gene are SEHNR and FQNEAQ (reference sequence). The junction had 2 bases not matched to a gene; V was cut back by 1 base and J by 3 bases. The CDR3 DNA reads as TGTGCCAGCAGCTTAGGGCTAGCGGGGGGCTACGAGCAGTACTTC. Encoded protein: CASSLGLAGGYEQYF.

V usage is TRBV7-2 and J usage is TRBJ2-3; no definite D call. CDR3 size: 14 residues. V was clipped by 8 bases and J by 8 bases, with 20 bases between them. Germline lookup yields CDR1 SGHTA and CDR2 FQGNSA. CDR3 residues: CASARPVPPSTQYF. The CDR3 coding sequence is TGTGCCAGCGCTCGTCCGGTGCCTCCGTCTACGCAGTATTTT.

The rearrangement uses TRBV6-5 and TRBJ2-5; a weak D match, TRBD2 (7 bases). The V gene's germline CDR1 is MNHEY and CDR2 SVGAGI. CDR3 length equals 16 residues. V shed 4 bases and J shed 4 bases, with 19 bases lying between them. CDR3: CASSSRMGGLGETQYF. CDR3 DNA: TGTGCCAGCAGTTCCCGTATGGGGGGGCTGGGAGAGACCCAGTACTTC.

This chain uses TRBV18 with TRBJ2-7; maybe TRBD2 (6 bases). The germline CDR1 and CDR2 sequences are KGHSH and LQKENI. Trimming shortened V by 2 bases and J by 5 bases, and 13 bases separated the two germline ends. This CDR3 is built from 14 residues. The CDR3 here is CASSPNRERDEQYF. The CDR3 DNA is TGTGCCAGCTCACCAAATCGGGAGAGGGACGAGCAGTACTTC.

This chain joins TRBV10-3 and TRBJ1-1; a possible D gene is TRBD1 (6 bases). Germline loops: CDR1 ENHRY, CDR2 SYGVKD. The CDR3 extends over 13 amino acids. The V gene lost 6 bases and the J gene lost 4 bases, with 12 bases spanning the gap. CDR3: CAISKGGRTEAFF. Here the CDR3 DNA reads TGTGCCATCAGCAAGGGGGGTCGCACTGAAGCTTTCTTT.

The chain recombines TRBV6-1 with TRBJ1-4, with 8 bases fitting TRBD1. This CDR3 contains 15 residues. V shed 5 bases, J shed 7 bases, and the junction held 9 bases outside the gene matches. Germline V CDR1 and CDR2: MNHNS, SASEGT. The CDR3 DNA follows: TGTGCCAGCAGTCTCAACAGGGGGATACGTGAAAAACTGTTTTTT. Translated: CASSLNRGIREKLFF.

The chain links TRBV6-6 to TRBJ2-2, with TRBD2 identical over 7 bases. Germline-derived CDR1 and CDR2 are MNHNY and SVGAGI (reference sequence). Trimming removed 8 bases from V and 5 bases from J; junction bases left unmatched: 5. The CDR3 contains 13 residues. The CDR3 here is CASGASGTGELFF. CDR3 DNA sequence: TGTGCCAGCGGCGCTAGCGGTACCGGGGAGCTGTTTTTT.

The V gene is TRBV21-1, the J gene TRBJ2-6; TRBD1, as called in the table, went unchecked against the DNA. TRBV21-1 is a pseudogene. The CDR3 consists of 15 residues. The CDR3 DNA is TGTGCCAGCAGCAAAGTTCACTCTGGGGCCAACGTCCTGACTTTC. The encoded protein is CASSKVHSGANVLTF.

The gene calls are TRBV11-2 and TRBJ2-3; 13 bases agree with TRBD2. CDR1 and CDR2 (germline): SGHAT, FQNNGV. J lost 10 bases, V lost 5 bases, and 12 bases had no gene match. The CDR3 is 16 residues long. CDR3 residues: CASSQPGTSGKGSQYF. The CDR3 DNA is TGTGCCAGCAGCCAACCAGGGACTAGCGGGAAAGGGTCGCAGTATTTT.

This chain links TRBV7-2 with TRBJ1-6; weak D call: TRBD1 (5 bases). The V gene's germline CDR1 is SGHTA and CDR2 FQGNSA. The CDR3 is 13 amino acids. Trimming shortened V by 3 bases and J by 9 bases, and 9 bases separated the two germline ends. The CDR3 here is CASSFTGVSPLHF. Written as DNA, the CDR3 is TGTGCCAGCAGCTTTACGGGGGTTTCACCCCTCCACTTT. The full variable domain, with the rest looked up from reference TRBV7-2 and TRBJ1-6, is GAGVSQSPSNKVTEKGKDVELRCDPISGHTALYWYRQSLGQGLEFLIYFQGNSAPDKSGLPSDRFSAERTGGSVSTLTIQRTQQEDSAVYLCASSFTGVSPLHFGNGTRLTVT.

Here the CDR3 DNA reads TGTGCCAGCAGCGTAGATGGCCTAGCCAGAGCCTACGAGCAGTACTTC. It specifies CASSVDGLARAYEQYF. This chain connects TRBV9 to TRBJ2-7; weak D call: TRBD2 (5 bases). The ends were cut back, 0 bases at V and 2 bases at J, with 15 bases in the middle. Germline V lookup: CDR1 SGDLS, CDR2 YYNGEE. There are 16 residues in the CDR3.

About this clone itself: This clone may be a read error of a much larger clone one base away. The same CDR3 can be traced to other DNA sequences in this sample. The J gene is TRBJ2-7, the V gene TRBV20-1; 7 nucleotides agree with TRBD2. CDR3 length: 10 amino acids. The germline gives CDR1 DFQATT, CDR2 SNEGSKA (reference sequence). CDR3 DNA sequence: TGCAGTGTTATGGCGGGGGAGCAGTACTTT. This gives the protein CSVMAGEQYF.

This clone was found once. The rearrangement joins TRBV5-4 to TRBJ2-7; weak D call: TRBD1 (5 bases). The CDR3 is 16 amino acids. Germline V CDR1 and CDR2: SGHNT, YYREEE (reference sequence). V gave up 3 bases and J gave up 7 bases, with 23 bases separating them. The CDR3, as DNA: TGTGCCAGCAGCTCTCACGGACAACCCTTACCGAAAGAGCAGTACTTC. This encodes CASSSHGQPLPKEQYF. Together with reference TRBV5-4 and TRBJ2-7, the CDR3 gives the full variable domain: ETGVTQSPTHLIKTRGQQVTLRCSSQSGHNTVSWYQQALGQGPQFIFQYYREEENGRGNFPPRFSGLQFPNYSSELNVNALELDDSALYLCASSSHGQPLPKEQYFGPGTRLTVT.

J is TRBJ2-2 and V is TRBV4-1, with D possibly matching TRBD1 (5 bases). This CDR3 contains 16 residues. Germline V gives CDR1 MGHRA, CDR2 YSYEKL. V shed 2 bases and J shed 7 bases, with 17 bases lying between them. CDR3 loop: CASSQPPHRQGGELFF. The CDR3 DNA reads as TGCGCCAGCAGCCAACCCCCCCATAGGCAGGGCGGGGAGCTGTTTTTT.

This clone was found a few times. The chain employs TRBV4-3 and TRBJ2-4; unclear D gene. The CDR3 extends over 15 amino acids. V shed 0 bases and J shed 6 bases, with 12 bases lying between them. CDR1 and CDR2 (germline): LGHNA, YSLEER. Here the CDR3 DNA reads TGCGCCAGCAGCCAAGATATGAACGCCGGAAACATTCAGTACTTC. This gives the protein CASSQDMNAGNIQYF.

The chain couples TRBV7-2 to TRBJ1-3; D is uncertain. V dropped 4 bases and J dropped 0 bases, with 10 bases sitting between them. The CDR3 extends over 15 amino acids. The V gene's germline CDR1 is SGHTA and CDR2 FQGNSA. Here the CDR3 reads CASSSQMSSGNTIYF. The CDR3 DNA follows: TGTGCCAGCAGCTCACAGATGAGCTCTGGAAACACCATATATTTT.

The V call is TRBV27, the J call TRBJ2-7; the D gene is possibly TRBD1 (6 bases). This CDR3 is 15 amino acids long. V was trimmed by 5 bases and J by 2 bases, leaving 16 bases between them. Germline V CDR1 and CDR2: MNHEY, SMNVEV (reference sequence). CDR3 coding DNA: TGTGCCAGCAGTAAGGACAGTTTACCTGCCTACGAGCAGTACTTC. This encodes CASSKDSLPAYEQYF.

The chain recombines TRBV5-1 with TRBJ1-3; the match to TRBD1 covers 7 bases. CDR1 is SGHRS, CDR2 YFSETQ, per germline. After removal of 5 bases from V and 3 bases from J, the junction contained 2 bases not matched to a gene. The CDR3 totals 13 residues. The CDR3 DNA follows: TGCGCCAGCAGTGGGACAGTTGGAAACACCATATATTTT. It codes for CASSGTVGNTIYF.

V and J are TRBV11-2 and TRBJ2-5; D not certain. This CDR3 is 13 amino acids long. Trimming pared 3 bases from V and 1 base from J, leaving 6 bases between. Germline CDR1 and CDR2: SGHAT and FQNNGV. As DNA, the CDR3 is TGTGCCAGCAGCTTCCGGGCCCAAGAGACCCAGTACTTC. Translating it yields CASSFRAQETQYF.

The rearrangement uses TRBV2 and TRBJ1-6, with D possibly being TRBD1 (5 bases). Trimming took 8 bases from V and 8 from J, leaving 7 bases between them. This CDR3 comprises 11 residues. Looked up from germline, CDR1 is SNHLY and CDR2 is FYNNEI. CDR3 coding DNA: TGTGCCAGCGGGGGGGATTCACCCCTCCACTTT. Protein: CASGGDSPLHF.

The CDR3 reads CAIRRGRGEGEAFF. CDR3 nucleotide sequence: TGTGCCATCAGGCGGGGCCGGGGAGAGGGTGAAGCTTTCTTT. V and J are TRBV10-3 and TRBJ1-1; D might be TRBD1 (5 bases). Germline CDR1 ENHRY, CDR2 SYGVKD. CDR3 length: 14 residues. V gave up 6 bases and J gave up 7 bases, with 18 bases separating them.

The rearrangement joins TRBV7-9 to TRBJ1-2, with 7 nucleotides matching TRBD1. V was pared by 3 bases and J by 7 bases, with 8 bases of the junction left unmatched. From germline, CDR1 is SEHNR and CDR2 FQNEAQ (reference sequence). The CDR3 runs 14 residues. DNA for the CDR3: TGTGCCAGCAGCTTTGCCGGGACAGACGGTGGCTACACCTTC. Amino acids: CASSFAGTDGGYTF. Full variable domain (outside the CDR3, taken from reference TRBV7-9 and TRBJ1-2): DTGVSQNPRHKITKRGQNVTFRCDPISEHNRLYWYRQTLGQGPEFLTYFQNEAQLEKSRLLSDRFSAERPKGSFSTLEIQRTEQGDSAMYLCASSFAGTDGGYTFGSGTRLTVV.

The gene calls are TRBV4-2 and TRBJ2-1, with TRBD2 matching over 14 bases. Germline lookup yields CDR1 LGHNA and CDR2 YNFKEQ. The CDR3 totals 18 residues. The J segment lost 8 bases and the V segment lost 1 base, leaving 10 bases of the junction unmatched. Here the CDR3 reads CASSQGVRGLAGEYEQFF. DNA for the CDR3: TGTGCCAGCAGCCAAGGGGTCCGGGGACTAGCGGGAGAATATGAGCAGTTCTTC.

V and J are TRBV2 and TRBJ1-3, with D possibly matching TRBD1 (6 bases). The V end was cut by 6 bases, the J end by 4 bases, with 16 bases between. Germline V CDR1 and CDR2: SNHLY, FYNNEI. CDR3 size: 15 residues. CDR3 DNA sequence: TGTGCCAGCAGGCGAGGATCAGGGGACGGAAACACCATATATTTT. This sequence encodes CASRRGSGDGNTIYF. Variable domain in full (rest from reference TRBV2 and TRBJ1-3): EPEVTQTPSHQVTQMGQEVILRCVPISNHLYFYWYRQILGQKVEFLVSFYNNEISEKSEIFDDQFSVERPDGSNFTLKIRSTKLEDSAMYFCASRRGSGDGNTIYFGEGSWLTVV.